A selection of T cell receptor beta chains follows, all from one sample in a study of human T cells and chemical hapten exposure. TCRdb processed the RACE reads anew with MiXCR; each CDR3 protein has one entry. The table lists almost 40,000 distinct CDR3 sequences, less than 8.5% of them singletons, with about 1.2% in the top ten. The sample was whole blood, taken in connection with sensitization to the hapten diphenylcyclopropenone (DPC). These TCRs come from a woman between 50 and 59 years old with alopecia areata. Some clones in this sample may be carry-over from other donors' samples. Each CDR3 is given with its conserved first and last residue. The D gene is left open where the match is weak. Only some rows state a clone size, as once, few, many or a class for expanded clones.

D	size	V	J	DNA	CDR3
.	many	TRBV11-2	TRBJ2-4	TGTGCCAGCAGCTTAGGGGTTGGGGCGGGAGCCAAAAACATTCAGTACTTC	CASSLGVGAGAKNIQYF
TRBD2	.	TRBV20-1	TRBJ2-7	TGCAGTGCTTCTTTTACTAGCGCTCCCTACGAGCAGTACTTC	CSASFTSAPYEQYF
TRBD1	many	TRBV3-1	TRBJ1-2	TGTGCCAGCAGCCAAGCCCAGGGGGCGAGGGGCTACACCTTC	CASSQAQGARGYTF
.	.	TRBV7-6	TRBJ2-5	TGTGCCAGCAGTCCAAACAGCGGGCCCCAAGAGACCCAGTACTTC	CASSPNSGPQETQYF
.	many	TRBV4-2	TRBJ2-7	TGTGCCAGCAGCCAAGAATGGAAGGGCCCTTACGAGCAGTACTTC	CASSQEWKGPYEQYF
TRBD2	few	TRBV5-1	TRBJ2-7	TGCGCCAGCAGCCTCCGACTAGCGGGGGGATACGAGCAGTACTTC	CASSLRLAGGYEQYF
.	many	TRBV6-5	TRBJ2-3	TGTGCCAGCAGTTACGGGGGCCGCACAGATACGCAGTATTTT	CASSYGGRTDTQYF
.	many	TRBV28	TRBJ2-4	TGTGCCAGCAGTCACGGGGCTCAGGGGAAGAGGGACATTCAGTACTTC	CASSHGAQGKRDIQYF
.	few	TRBV10-3	TRBJ2-7	TGTGCCATCAGTCGCCTCTACGAGCAGTACTTC	CAISRLYEQYF
.	many	TRBV3-1	TRBJ2-1	TGTGCCAGCAGCCAAGAACCTACGAGAATCAATGAGCAGTTCTTC	CASSQEPTRINEQFF
.	many	TRBV20-1	TRBJ1-5	TGCAGTGCCAAAGGGGGAGGTCAGCCCCAGCATTTT	CSAKGGGQPQHF
TRBD1	many	TRBV7-3	TRBJ2-5	TGTGCCAGCAGCCCAGGACAGGGGGGGTCCCAAGAGACCCAGTACTTC	CASSPGQGGSQETQYF
.	.	TRBV29-1	TRBJ1-2	TGCAGCGTTGAAACCCTACAGGAGTATGGCTACACCTTC	CSVETLQEYGYTF
TRBD1	many	TRBV29-1	TRBJ1-1	TGCAGCGTTCGGGACAGCAACACTGAAGCTTTCTTT	CSVRDSNTEAFF
.	few	TRBV20-1	TRBJ2-7	TGCAGTGCTAGCGAACTTTCCTACGAGCAGTACTTC	CSASELSYEQYF
.	many	TRBV19	TRBJ2-5	TGTGCCAGTAGTATCGGCGGGGGCGGCCAAGAGACCCAGTACTTC	CASSIGGGGQETQYF
TRBD2	many	TRBV7-2	TRBJ2-3	TGTGCCAGCACCTTTAGCGGAGCGGGAGCCTCCGATACGCAGTATTTT	CASTFSGAGASDTQYF
TRBD2	many	TRBV11-2	TRBJ2-3	TGTGCCAGCGGTCCTAGCGGGTCCTCAGATACGCAGTATTTT	CASGPSGSSDTQYF